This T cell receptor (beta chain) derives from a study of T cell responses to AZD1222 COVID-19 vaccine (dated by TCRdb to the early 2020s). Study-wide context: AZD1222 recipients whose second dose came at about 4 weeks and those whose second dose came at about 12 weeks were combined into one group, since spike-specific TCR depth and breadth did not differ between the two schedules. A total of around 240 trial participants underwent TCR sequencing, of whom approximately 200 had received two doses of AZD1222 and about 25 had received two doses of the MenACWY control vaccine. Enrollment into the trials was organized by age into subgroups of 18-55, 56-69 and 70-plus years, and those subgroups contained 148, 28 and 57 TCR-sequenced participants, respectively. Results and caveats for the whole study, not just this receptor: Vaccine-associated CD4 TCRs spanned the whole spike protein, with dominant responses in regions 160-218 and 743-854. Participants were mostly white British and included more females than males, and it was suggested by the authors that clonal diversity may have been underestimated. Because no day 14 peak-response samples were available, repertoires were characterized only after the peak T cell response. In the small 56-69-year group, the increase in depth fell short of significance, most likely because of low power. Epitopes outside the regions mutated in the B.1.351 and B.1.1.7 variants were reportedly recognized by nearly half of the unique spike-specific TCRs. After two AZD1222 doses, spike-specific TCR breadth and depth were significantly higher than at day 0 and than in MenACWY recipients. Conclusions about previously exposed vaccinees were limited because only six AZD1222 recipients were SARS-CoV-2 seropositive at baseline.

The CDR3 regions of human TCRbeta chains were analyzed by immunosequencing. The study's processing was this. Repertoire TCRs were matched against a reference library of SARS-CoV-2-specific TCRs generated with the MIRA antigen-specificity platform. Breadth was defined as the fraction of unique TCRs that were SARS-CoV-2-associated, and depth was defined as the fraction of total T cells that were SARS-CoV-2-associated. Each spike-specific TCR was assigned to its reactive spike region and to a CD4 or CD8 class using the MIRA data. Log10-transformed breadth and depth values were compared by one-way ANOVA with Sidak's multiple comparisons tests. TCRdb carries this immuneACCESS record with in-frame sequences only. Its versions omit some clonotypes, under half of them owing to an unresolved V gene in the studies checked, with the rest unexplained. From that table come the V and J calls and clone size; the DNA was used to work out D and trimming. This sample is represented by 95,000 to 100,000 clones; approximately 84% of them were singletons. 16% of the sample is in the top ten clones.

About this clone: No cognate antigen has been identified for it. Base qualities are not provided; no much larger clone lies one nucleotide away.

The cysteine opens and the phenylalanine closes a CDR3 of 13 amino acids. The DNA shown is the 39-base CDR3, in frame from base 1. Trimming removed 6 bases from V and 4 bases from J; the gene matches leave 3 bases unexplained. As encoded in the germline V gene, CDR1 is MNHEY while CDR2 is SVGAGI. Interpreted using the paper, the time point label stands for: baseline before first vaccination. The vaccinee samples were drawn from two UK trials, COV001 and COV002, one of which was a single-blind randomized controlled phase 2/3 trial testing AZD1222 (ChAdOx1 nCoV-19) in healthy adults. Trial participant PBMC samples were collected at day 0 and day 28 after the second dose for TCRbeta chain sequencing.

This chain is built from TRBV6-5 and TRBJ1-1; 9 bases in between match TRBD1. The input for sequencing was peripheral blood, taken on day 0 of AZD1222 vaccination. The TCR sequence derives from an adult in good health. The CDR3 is CASRRTGATEAFF. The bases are TGTGCCAGCAGGCGGACAGGGGCCACTGAAGCTTTCTTT.